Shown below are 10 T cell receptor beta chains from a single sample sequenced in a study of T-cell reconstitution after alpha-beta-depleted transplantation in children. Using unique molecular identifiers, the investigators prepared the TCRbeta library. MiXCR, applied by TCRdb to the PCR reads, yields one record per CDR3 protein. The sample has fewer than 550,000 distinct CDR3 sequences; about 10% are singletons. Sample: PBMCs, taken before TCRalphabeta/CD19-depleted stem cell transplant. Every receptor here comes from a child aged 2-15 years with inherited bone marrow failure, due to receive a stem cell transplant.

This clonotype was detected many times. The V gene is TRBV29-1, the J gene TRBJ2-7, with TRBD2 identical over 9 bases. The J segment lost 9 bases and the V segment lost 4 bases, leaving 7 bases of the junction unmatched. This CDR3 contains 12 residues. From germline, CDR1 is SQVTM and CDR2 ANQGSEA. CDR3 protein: CSVGGSGSSQYF. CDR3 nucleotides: TGCAGCGTTGGTGGTAGCGGGAGCTCGCAGTACTTC.

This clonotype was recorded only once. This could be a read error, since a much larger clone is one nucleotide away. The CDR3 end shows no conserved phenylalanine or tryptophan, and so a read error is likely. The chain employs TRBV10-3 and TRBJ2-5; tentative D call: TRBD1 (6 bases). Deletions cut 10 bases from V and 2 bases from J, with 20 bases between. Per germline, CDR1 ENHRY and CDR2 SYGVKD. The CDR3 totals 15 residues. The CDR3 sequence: CATFPSGTTQETQYL. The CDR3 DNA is TGTGCCACTTTCCCCTCCGGGACAACACAAGAGACCCAGTACCTC.

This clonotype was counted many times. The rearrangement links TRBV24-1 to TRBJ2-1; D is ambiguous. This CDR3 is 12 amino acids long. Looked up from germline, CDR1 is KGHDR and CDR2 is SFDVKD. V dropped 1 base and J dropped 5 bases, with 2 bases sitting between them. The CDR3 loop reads CATSDFHNEQFF. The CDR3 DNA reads TGTGCCACCAGTGATTTCCACAATGAGCAGTTCTTC.

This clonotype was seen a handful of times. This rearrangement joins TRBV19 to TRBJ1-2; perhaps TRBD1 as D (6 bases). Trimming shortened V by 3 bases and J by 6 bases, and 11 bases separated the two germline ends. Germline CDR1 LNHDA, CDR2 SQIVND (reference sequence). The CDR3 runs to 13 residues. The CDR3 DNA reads TGTGCCAGTAGTATGTGGGGGGCTGATGGCTACACCTTC. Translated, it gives CASSMWGADGYTF.

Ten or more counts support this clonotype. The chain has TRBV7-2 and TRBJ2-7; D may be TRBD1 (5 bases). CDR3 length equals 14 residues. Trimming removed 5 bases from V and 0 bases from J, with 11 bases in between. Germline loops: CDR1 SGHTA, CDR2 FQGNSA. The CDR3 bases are TGTGCCAGCAGCCTCCTAGGGGACTCCTACGAGCAGTACTTC. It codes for CASSLLGDSYEQYF.

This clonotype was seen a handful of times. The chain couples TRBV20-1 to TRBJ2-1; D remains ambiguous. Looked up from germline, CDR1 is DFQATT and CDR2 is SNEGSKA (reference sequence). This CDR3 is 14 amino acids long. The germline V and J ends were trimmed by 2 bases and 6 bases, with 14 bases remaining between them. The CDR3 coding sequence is TGCAGTGCTAGACTCTCGCCCTTCCCCAATGAGCAGTTCTTC. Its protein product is CSARLSPFPNEQFF.

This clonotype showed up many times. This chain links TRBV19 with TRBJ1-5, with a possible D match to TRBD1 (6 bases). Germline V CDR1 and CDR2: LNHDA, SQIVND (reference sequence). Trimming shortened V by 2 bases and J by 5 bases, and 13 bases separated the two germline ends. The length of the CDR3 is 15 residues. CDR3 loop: CASSISGGGDQPQHF. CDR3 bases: TGTGCCAGTAGTATAAGTGGAGGGGGGGATCAGCCCCAGCATTTT.

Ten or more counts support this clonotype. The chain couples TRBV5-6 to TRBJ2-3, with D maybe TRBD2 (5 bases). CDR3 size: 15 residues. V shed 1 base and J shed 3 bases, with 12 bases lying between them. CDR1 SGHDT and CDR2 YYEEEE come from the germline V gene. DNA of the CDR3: TGTGCCAGCAGCTTGATTCCGCGGGTGACAGATACGCAGTATTTT. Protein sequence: CASSLIPRVTDTQYF. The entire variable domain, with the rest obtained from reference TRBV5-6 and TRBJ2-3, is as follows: DAGVTQSPTHLIKTRGQQVTLRCSPKSGHDTVSWYQQALGQGPQFIFQYYEEEERQRGNFPDRFSGHQFPNYSSELNVNALLLGDSALYLCASSLIPRVTDTQYFGPGTRLTVL.

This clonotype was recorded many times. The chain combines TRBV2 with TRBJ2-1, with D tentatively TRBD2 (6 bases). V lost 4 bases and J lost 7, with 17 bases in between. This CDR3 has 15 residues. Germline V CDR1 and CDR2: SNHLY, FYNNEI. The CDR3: CASSVVAGLGNEQFF. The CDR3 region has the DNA TGTGCCAGCAGTGTAGTGGCGGGATTAGGGAATGAGCAGTTCTTC.

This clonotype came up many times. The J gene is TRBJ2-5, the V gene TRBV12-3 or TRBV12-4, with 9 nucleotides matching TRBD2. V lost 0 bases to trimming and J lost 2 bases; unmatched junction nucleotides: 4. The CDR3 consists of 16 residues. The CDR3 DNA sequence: TGTGCCAGCAGTTTAGCGCGGGGGGGCCCACAAGAGACCCAGTACTTC. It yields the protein CASSLARGGPQETQYF.